The 5 T cell receptor beta chains presented below share a single source sample, sequenced in a study of blood T cell repertoires in COVID-19. Generated by immunoSEQ multiplex PCR, the TCRdb table keeps only in-frame clones and is missing some. The sample records over 15,000 clones, approximately 83% being singletons. Sequenced: peripheral blood. The receptors originated from an older man in a cohort sampled during active COVID-19.

The gene calls are TRBV19 and TRBJ2-7, with D possibly being TRBD2 (6 bases). There are 13 residues in the CDR3. Trimming removed 8 bases at V and 6 bases at J, with 17 bases between. Germline-derived CDR1 and CDR2 are LNHDA and SQIVND (reference sequence). CDR3 bases: TGTGCCAGTCGTGTGGGGGGAAGAGGCGAGCAGTACTTC. It encodes CASRVGGRGEQYF.

This sequence joins TRBV5-4 and TRBJ2-1; TRBD2 might be the D (6 bases). The CDR3 is made up of 16 amino acids. Germline CDR1 is SGHNT and CDR2 is YYREEE (reference sequence). The V end was cut by 5 bases, the J end by 0 bases, with 15 bases between. The CDR3 loop is CASRTGGVSSYNEQFF. CDR3 DNA sequence: TGTGCCAGCAGAACTGGCGGGGTTAGCTCCTACAATGAGCAGTTCTTC.

The chain couples TRBV27 to TRBJ2-3, with 11 bases lining up with TRBD2. Germline V gene data show CDR1 as MNHEY and CDR2 as SMNVEV (reference sequence). Unmatched junction bases numbered 3, after V lost 2 bases and J lost 5 bases. The CDR3 runs 15 residues. The DNA of the CDR3 is TGTGCCAGCAGTTTAGAGACTAGCGGGAAAGATACGCAGTATTTT. This encodes CASSLETSGKDTQYF.

CDR3 sequence reads: CASLIDRGRKETQYF. The CDR3 DNA sequence: TGTGCCAGCCTTATCGACAGGGGGCGAAAAGAGACCCAGTACTTC. The chain employs TRBV6-5 and TRBJ2-5, with 10 bases identical to TRBD1. CDR3 size: 15 residues. V was pared by 8 bases and J by 3 bases, with 9 bases of the junction left unmatched. From germline, CDR1 is MNHEY and CDR2 SVGAGI.

The chain has TRBV6-1 and TRBJ1-5; the match to TRBD1 covers 7 bases. The CDR3 contains 15 residues. Trimming took 2 bases from V and 6 from J; bases not matched to a gene: 7. CDR1 is MNHNS and CDR2 is SASEGT in the germline V gene. The CDR3 reads CASSELGGAGQPQHF. The DNA for the CDR3 is TGTGCCAGCAGTGAACTAGGGGGCGCGGGTCAGCCCCAGCATTTT.